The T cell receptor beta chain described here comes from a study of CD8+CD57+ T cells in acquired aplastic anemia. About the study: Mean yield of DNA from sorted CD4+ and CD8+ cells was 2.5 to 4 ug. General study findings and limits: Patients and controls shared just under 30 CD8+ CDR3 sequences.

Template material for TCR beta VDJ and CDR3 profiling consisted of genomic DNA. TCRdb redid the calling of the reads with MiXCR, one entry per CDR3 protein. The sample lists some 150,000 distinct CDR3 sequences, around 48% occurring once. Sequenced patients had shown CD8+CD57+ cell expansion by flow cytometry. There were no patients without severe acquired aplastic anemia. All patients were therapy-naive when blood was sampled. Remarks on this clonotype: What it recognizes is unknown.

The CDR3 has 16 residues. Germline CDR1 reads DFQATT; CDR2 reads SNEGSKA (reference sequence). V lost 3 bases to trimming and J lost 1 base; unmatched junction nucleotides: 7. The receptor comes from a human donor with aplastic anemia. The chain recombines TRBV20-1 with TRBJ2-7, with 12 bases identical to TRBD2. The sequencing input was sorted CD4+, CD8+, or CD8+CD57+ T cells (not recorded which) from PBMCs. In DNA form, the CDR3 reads TGCAGTGCTAGCCTAGCGGGAGGGCCGGTATCCTACGAGCAGTACTTC. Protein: CSASLAGGPVSYEQYF.